Listed here is a single T cell receptor beta chain. A much more abundant neighbour one base away suggests this may be a read error. A modified ARM-PCR protocol with three rounds of nested PCR amplified TCRbeta. One entry per CDR3 protein, called by TCRdb with MiXCR from the multiplex PCR reads. In the table there are 200,000 to 250,000 distinct CDR3 sequences, roughly 70% of which are singletons. This sample is part of a study of tumor and adjacent non-tumor tissue in lung cancer. The V gene lost 6 bases and the J gene lost 3 bases, with 12 bases spanning the gap. This CDR3 is built from 14 residues. This sample's RNA came from whole unsorted tissue. Chemotherapy-naive patients with new lung cancer underwent thoracic surgery in China, August–November 2014.

What was sequenced was lung tumor tissue. This chain uses TRBV12-3 or TRBV12-4 with TRBJ2-1; no clear D gene. The TCR originated in a man aged 55 to 69 with non-small cell lung cancer. CDR3 in DNA: TGTGCCAGCAGCCGTGAGGTGGTCTACAATGAGCAGTTCTTC. It yields the protein CASSREVVYNEQFF.